The sequence of this TCR beta chain was determined in a study of cytomegalovirus exposure and HLA in healthy donors. Germline CDR1 reads SEHNR; CDR2 reads FQNEAQ (reference sequence). V was clipped by 1 base and J by 8 bases, with 18 bases between them. There are 16 residues in the CDR3. This PCR relied on a set of 60 Vbeta primers and 13 Jbeta primers. Measured with immunoSEQ multiplex PCR; TCRdb has only the in-frame clones, and not every one. The sample's table shows 200,000 to 250,000 clones. The V and J genes are TRBV7-9 and TRBJ2-1; TRBD1 might be the D (6 bases). Material for sequencing was PBMCs. This sequence originates from a girl under 10 years old in good health and CMV-seropositive. The CDR3 region has the DNA TGTGCCAGCAGCTTAGATCGGCAGGGGAAGCCCGATGAGCAGTTCTTC. Translating gives CASSLDRQGKPDEQFF. The variable domain in full, with the rest retrieved from reference TRBV7-9 and TRBJ2-1, is DTGVSQNPRHKITKRGQNVTFRCDPISEHNRLYWYRQTLGQGPEFLTYFQNEAQLEKSRLLSDRFSAERPKGSFSTLEIQRTEQGDSAMYLCASSLDRQGKPDEQFFGPGTRLTVL.